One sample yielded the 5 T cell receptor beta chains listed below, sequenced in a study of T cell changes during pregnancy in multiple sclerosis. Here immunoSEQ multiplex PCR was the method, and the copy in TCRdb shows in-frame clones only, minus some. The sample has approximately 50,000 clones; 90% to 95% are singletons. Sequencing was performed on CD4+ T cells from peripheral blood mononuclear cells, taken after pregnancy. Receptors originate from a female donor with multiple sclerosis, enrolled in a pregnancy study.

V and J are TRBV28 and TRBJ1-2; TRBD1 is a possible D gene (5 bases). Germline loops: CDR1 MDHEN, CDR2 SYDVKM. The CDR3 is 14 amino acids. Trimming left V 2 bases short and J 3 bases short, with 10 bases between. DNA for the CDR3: TGTGCCAGCAGTTTAATAGGGGCCGACTATGGCTACACCTTC. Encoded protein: CASSLIGADYGYTF.

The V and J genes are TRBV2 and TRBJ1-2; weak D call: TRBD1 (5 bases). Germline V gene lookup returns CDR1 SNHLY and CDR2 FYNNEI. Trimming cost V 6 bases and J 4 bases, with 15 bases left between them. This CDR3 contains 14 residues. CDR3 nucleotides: TGTGCCAGCAGCCCCTCGGGGGAAACCTATGGCTACACCTTC. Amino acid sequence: CASSPSGETYGYTF.

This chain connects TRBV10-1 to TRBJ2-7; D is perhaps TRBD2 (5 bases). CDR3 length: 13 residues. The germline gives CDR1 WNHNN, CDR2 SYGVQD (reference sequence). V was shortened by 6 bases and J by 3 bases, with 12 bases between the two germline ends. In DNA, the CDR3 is TGCGCCAGCAGCCGGGGATTGAACTACGAGCAGTACTTC. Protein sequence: CASSRGLNYEQYF.

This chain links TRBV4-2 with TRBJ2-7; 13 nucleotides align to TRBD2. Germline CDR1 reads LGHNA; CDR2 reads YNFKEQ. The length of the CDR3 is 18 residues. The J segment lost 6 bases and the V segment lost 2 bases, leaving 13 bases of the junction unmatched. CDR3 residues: CASSQRTSGRGGSGEQYF. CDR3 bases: TGTGCCAGCAGCCAACGGACTAGCGGGAGAGGGGGTTCAGGCGAGCAGTACTTC.

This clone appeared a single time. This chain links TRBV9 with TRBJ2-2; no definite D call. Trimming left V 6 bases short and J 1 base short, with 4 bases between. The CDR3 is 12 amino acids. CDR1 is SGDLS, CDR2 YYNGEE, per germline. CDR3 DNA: TGTGCCAGCACCCGGAACACCGGGGAGCTGTTTTTT. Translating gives CASTRNTGELFF. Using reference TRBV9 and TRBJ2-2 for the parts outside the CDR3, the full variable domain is DSGVTQTPKHLITATGQRVTLRCSPRSGDLSVYWYQQSLDQGLQFLIQYYNGEERAKGNILERFSAQQFPDLHSELNLSSLELGDSALYFCASTRNTGELFFGEGSRLTVL.